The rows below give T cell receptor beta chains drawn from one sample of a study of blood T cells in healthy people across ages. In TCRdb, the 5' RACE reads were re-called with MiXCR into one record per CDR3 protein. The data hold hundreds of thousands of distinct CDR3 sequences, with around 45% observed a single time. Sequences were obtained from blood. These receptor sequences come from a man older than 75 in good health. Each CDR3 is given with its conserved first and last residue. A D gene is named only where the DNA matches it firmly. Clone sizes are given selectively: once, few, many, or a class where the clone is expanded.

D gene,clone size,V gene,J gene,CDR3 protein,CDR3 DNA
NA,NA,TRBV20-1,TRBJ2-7,CSARRGNRDEQYF,TGCAGTGCTAGGCGGGGAAATAGGGACGAGCAGTACTTC
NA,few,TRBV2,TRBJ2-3,CASSDLGRGTDTQYF,TGTGCCAGCAGTGATCTGGGCAGGGGCACAGATACGCAGTATTTT
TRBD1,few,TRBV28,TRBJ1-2,CASRLTGEIYGYTF,TGTGCCAGCAGACTAACAGGGGAAATTTATGGCTACACCTTC
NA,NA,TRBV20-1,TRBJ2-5,CSARREERQETQYF,TGCAGTGCTCGCCGAGAGGAGAGACAAGAGACCCAGTACTTC
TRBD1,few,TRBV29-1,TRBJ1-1,CSVGQGAQDTEAFF,TGCAGCGTGGGACAGGGGGCGCAGGACACTGAAGCTTTCTTT
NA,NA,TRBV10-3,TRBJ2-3,CAISESTLAGSSTDTQYF,TGTGCCATCAGTGAGTCGACCTTGGCGGGGAGTAGCACAGATACGCAGTATTTT
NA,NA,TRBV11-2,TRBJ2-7,CASSLDEHSLFASYEQYF,TGTGCCAGCAGCTTAGATGAGCACAGCTTATTTGCCTCCTACGAGCAGTACTTC
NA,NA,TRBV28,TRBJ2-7,CASSFSSLDGYEQYF,TGTGCCAGCAGTTTCTCTTCTTTAGACGGCTACGAGCAGTACTTC
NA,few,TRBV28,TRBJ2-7,CASRPKTDYEQYF,TGTGCCAGCAGACCAAAGACAGACTACGAGCAGTACTTC
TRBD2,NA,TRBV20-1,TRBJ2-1,CSAQPGGGATEQFF,TGCAGTGCTCAACCTGGCGGGGGGGCTACTGAGCAGTTCTTC
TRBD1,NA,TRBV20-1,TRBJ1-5,CSASTVPGQGKVSNQPQHF,TGCAGTGCTAGCACCGTCCCGGGACAGGGGAAAGTAAGCAATCAGCCCCAGCATTTT
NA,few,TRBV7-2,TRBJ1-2,CASSLNAGLDGYTF,TGTGCCAGCAGCTTAAATGCAGGGTTGGATGGCTACACCTTC
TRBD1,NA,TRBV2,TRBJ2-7,CATLKDRGLYEQYF,TGTGCCACCCTAAAGGACAGGGGGCTCTACGAGCAGTACTTC